This T cell receptor (beta chain) stems from a study of T cell responses to AZD1222 COVID-19 vaccine. Background on the study: Second-dose groups at about 4 or about 12 weeks were pooled.

The table came from immunoSEQ multiplex PCR; TCRdb's copy has only in-frame clones and leaves some out. The sample holds about 130,000 clones, 85% to 90% seen once. Overall study results and limits: Only five or six AZD1222 recipients tested seropositive at baseline. Repertoires in all cases were sampled only once the peak T cell response had passed. Nearly half of spike-specific TCRs reportedly target variant regions that are unmutated in the B.1.351 and B.1.1.7 variants.

As regards this clone: The antigen remains unidentified.

V was pared by 3 bases and J by 2 bases, with 7 bases between. CDR1 is LGHDT and CDR2 is YNNKEL in the germline V gene (reference sequence). The CDR3 totals 13 residues. The source was peripheral blood, collected on day 0 of AZD1222 vaccination. The chain couples TRBV3-1 (or the pseudogene TRBV3-2) to TRBJ1-2; D might be TRBD1 (6 bases). The receptor was derived from an adult in good health. CDR3 bases: TGTGCCAGCAGCCAGGGGGCGAACTATGGCTACACCTTC. Translation: CASSQGANYGYTF.